This TCR beta chain stems from a study of cytomegalovirus exposure and HLA in healthy donors (dated 2017 in TCRdb). As for the study more broadly: An earlier analysis of approximately 640 of the donors reported about 290 Gb of sequence data and 117 million unique TCR beta sequences from 150 million to 200 million T cells. Roughly 300 gigabases of sequencing data and tens of millions of unique TCR sequences were included in an early release covering around 600 HLA-typed donors. Of the approximately 400 genotyped donors, roughly 85% fell in the genetic ancestry cluster associated with self-reported Caucasian donors. The study aimed to test whether cataloging public T cell receptors could reveal signatures of past pathogen exposure. The study used immunosequencing to profile the T cell repertoires of around 600 subjects and linked those repertoires to cytomegalovirus serostatus. Along with the roughly 700-subject first cohort, a separate validation cohort of around 120 different subjects was used. To predict cytomegalovirus infection status, the study brought together high-throughput TCR immunosequencing, statistical association of individual TCRs with disease status, and machine learning. To study patterns of TCR occurrence, a later analysis re-analyzed previously published TCR beta repertoires from 650 to 750 donors and added high-resolution HLA genotyping. Rather than drawing on any new phenotypic data, the later analysis identified candidate immune exposures from TCR beta sequences and the way those sequences occurred across donors. In an earlier analysis of a few hundred of the donors, high-throughput TCR beta sequencing was used to judge whether each TCR beta V gene segment behaved as functional or pseudogenic. Donor age, sex, ethnicity and CMV serostatus were compiled together with the repertoire data. Genome-wide SNP genotypes for about 65% of the roughly 670 donors were used in a later genetic analysis, which treated that subset as a discovery cohort. All discovery cohort repertoires had been generated using a single sequencing platform. HLA typing covered class I and class II loci at four-digit resolution. The number of typed donors differed by locus: roughly 629-630 for A, B, C, DRB1 and DQB1; 500 to 550 for DQA1; 606 for DPA1; and some 450 for DPB1. Because of strong linkage in the cohort, roughly five DR-DQ haplotypes were treated as single units for association and clustering. Across around 400 genotyped donors of the cohort, an average of roughly 250,000 unique TCR beta nucleotide sequences per donor were sequenced, and about a sixth of those sequences were non-productive.

Study-wide findings and limitations: Some IMGT-functional V segments, including TRBV6-2 and TRBV6-3, could not be distinguished by the 87-base-pair reads and were therefore excluded. According to a later analysis, most CMV-associated TCR beta chains appeared to be HLA-restricted, and the HLA associations seemed to be driven largely by CMV exposure. A total of roughly 160 TCR beta chains were listed by the study as associated with cytomegalovirus. V-gene and J-gene trimming of TCR beta chains was associated with a missense DCLRE1C variant in a later genetic analysis, and the association was replicated in an independent cohort. The classifier was reported to diagnose cytomegalovirus status with high specificity and sensitivity in both the original cohort and the validation cohort. When HLA alleles, especially DR and DQ, strongly co-occurred, attributing TCR associations to individual alleles was difficult. According to a later genetic analysis, donors in an Asian-associated ancestry cluster had fewer N-insertions in productive TCRs than the approximately 670-donor mean. Roughly uniform sequencing depth across donors was assumed in presence/absence analyses, although this assumption may not hold. Because counts were too low, under 20 rarely observed V segments, including chromosome 9 orphons, were left out of the earlier analysis of some 600 of the donors. Immune exposure information for the cohort was limited to CMV serostatus. The authors suggested that the approach could potentially be generalized to other disease states and immunological phenotypes. In vitro tests confirmed that a few of the cytomegalovirus-associated TCR beta chains recognize cytomegalovirus antigens. A cluster of highly shared sequence variants was judged likely to be a technical artifact of the sequencing pipeline. Specific HLA alleles were associated with over 15,000 TCR beta sequences at a false discovery rate of 0.05 in a later analysis. This cohort had only TCR beta chains sequenced, and the lack of alpha or paired-chain data limited which features could be detected. Because some donors lacked HLA typing at each locus, the association tests relied only on the typed subset. According to a later analysis, TCR association rates differed among HLA loci, with DRB1 alleles showing the most associated TCRs and HLA-C alleles showing the fewest. A further reported finding was that TCR beta sequences accurately predicted the HLA-A and HLA-B alleles for most subjects in the first cohort. Correlated functional status among segregating V segments might be attributable to linkage disequilibrium, but an unknown experimental factor could not be ruled out. Most TCR sequences were observed very rarely across donors, whereas some public TCRs were present in many individuals. In a later analysis, HLA-associated TCR beta chains showed more clonal expansion and lower generation probabilities than non-associated chains that were equally common. In an earlier analysis of 500 to 650 of the donors, most TCR beta V segments appeared in productive rearrangements about 87% or about 30% of the time, broadly matching IMGT annotations. In a later analysis, several top co-occurrence clusters were reported to appear linked to parvovirus B19, influenza, CMV and Epstein-Barr virus.

On this clone: The target of this receptor is not known. No clone much larger than this one lies a single base away; base qualities are absent.

The cohort consisted of 650 to 700 healthy bone marrow donors. At the time of sampling, every cohort member was nominally healthy, though immune exposures that went unrecorded were likely present. The donor tested CMV seronegative and was one of the 352 seronegative cohort members. A peripheral blood sample was provided by each donor, and peripheral blood mononuclear cells were used for TCR beta sequencing. Genomic DNA extraction from the blood cell samples was performed with the Qiagen DNeasy Blood Extraction Kit. The protocol used for the library was the immunoSEQ multiplex PCR assay. The multiplex PCR relied on a mix of 60 forward primers for TCR Vbeta segments and 13 reverse primers for TCR Jbeta segments. The CDR3 region of rearranged TCR beta genes was amplified from genomic DNA with a multiplex PCR assay. The Illumina HiSeq System was used to sequence the amplified TCR beta libraries as 87-base-pair reads. The published analysis was carried out like this. A later analysis counted some 74 million unique TCR beta chains across the 600 to 850 repertoires, and roughly 11 million of these chains were shared by at least two donors. Raw reads were error-corrected and collapsed into unique sequences by a nearest-neighbor algorithm in which closely related sequences were merged to remove PCR and sequencing errors. CDR3 sequences were aligned to IMGT reference sequences to assign V, D and J gene segments. For a sequence to be retained, a match of at least six nucleotides was required to both a V gene segment and a J gene segment. Rearrangements were called productive when the CDR3 lacked stop codons and stayed in frame with V and J; all others were non-productive. CDR3 was defined according to IMGT convention as the region running from the second conserved V-encoded cysteine to the conserved J-encoded phenylalanine. The earlier analysis of fewer than 700 of the donors excluded sequences that lacked an unambiguous match to a single V gene segment. In an earlier analysis of 587 of the donors, a V segment was called functional when productive rearrangements were above 56.7%, and segregating when the standard deviation between donors exceeded 5%. A statistical classification framework was built to diagnose cytomegalovirus status from the catalog of TCR beta chain sequences. V and J gene assignment, in a later analysis, came from comparing TCR nucleotide sequences with IMGT/GENE-DB human TR gene sequences. A later analysis assigned CDR3 sequences and most-parsimonious VDJ recombination scenarios with the TCRdist pipeline. In a later analysis, each TCR beta chain was defined by its CDR3 amino acid sequence together with its V-gene family, and reads without a unique V-gene family were excluded. To address suspected cross-contamination and a sequencing artifact, a later analysis removed 450 to 700 highly shared, low-generation-probability nucleotide sequences. For each public chain, a later analysis derived a clonal expansion index from normalized ranks of inferred template counts within each repertoire. A later analysis computed generation probabilities with a VDJ recombination model fitted to out-of-frame rearrangements, and checked the results against IGoR. In a later analysis, TCR-TCR, TCR-HLA and TCR-CMV co-occurrence was scored with hypergeometric tests, and a repertoire-size bias correction was applied to TCR pairs. A later analysis estimated false discovery rates by permuting HLA or CMV assignments 20 times. A later analysis grouped co-occurring TCRs with DBSCAN, adding TCRdist sequence similarity when clustering within HLA-allele-positive subsets. Co-occurrence clustering excluded repertoires with fewer than 30,000 or more than 120,000 public chains, plus five with anomalous nucleotide sharing. Entries here come from immuneACCESS through TCRdb and include only in-frame sequences with V and J called. Some clones fail to appear in such tables; in the studies checked, an unresolved V gene covers under half of the shortfall, and the cause of the remainder is unknown. Clone size and the V and J calls come from that table; the DNA yielded D and trimming. This sample is represented by about 170,000 clones; 82% of them were singletons. Roughly 1.5% of the sample goes to the ten largest clones.

From its cysteine to its phenylalanine, the CDR3 spans 14 amino acids. The kept DNA is CDR3 alone, 42 bases in frame from the first base. Trimming removed 6 bases from V and 0 bases from J, leaving 8 bases between the germline ends. CDR1 and CDR2, looked up from the germline V gene (reference sequence), are LNHDA and SQIVND. What was sequenced was PBMCs. This chain is built from TRBV19 and TRBJ1-4; the D segment could be TRBD1, given 5 matching bases. The sequence was collected from a male donor in good health and CMV-seronegative. CDR3 loop: CASSGGTTNEKLFF. The DNA sequence reads TGTGCCAGTAGCGGGGGAACAACTAATGAAAAACTGTTTTTT.